This passage covers 25 T cell receptor beta chains from one sample sequenced in a study of blood T cell repertoires in COVID-19. TCRdb's table, derived via immunoSEQ multiplex PCR, lists solely in-frame clones and lacks some. The sample consists of about 200,000 clones, roughly 86% of them appearing once. The specimen was PBMCs or T cells enriched from blood (not recorded which). The receptors shown here come from a man aged 40-55 years with acute COVID-19.

V and J are TRBV6-6 and TRBJ1-1; the match to TRBD1 covers 8 bases. Germline lookup yields CDR1 MNHNY and CDR2 SVGAGI (reference sequence). The CDR3 spans 16 residues. V trimming: 6 bases; J trimming: 2 bases; junction bases outside the gene matches: 11. In nucleotides, the CDR3 is TGTGCCAGCAGACTAACAGGGGGAGTCTACAACACTGAAGCTTTCTTT. Residues: CASRLTGGVYNTEAFF.

The chain recombines TRBV27 with TRBJ2-7; D uncertain. V shed 4 bases and J shed 7 bases, with 8 bases lying between them. Per germline, CDR1 MNHEY and CDR2 SMNVEV (reference sequence). The CDR3 is made up of 11 amino acids. CDR3 region: CASSSLREQYF. The CDR3 DNA sequence: TGTGCCAGCAGTTCCCTCCGGGAGCAGTACTTC.

This rearrangement joins TRBV5-4 to TRBJ1-2, with 8 nucleotides matching TRBD1. Germline values: CDR1 SGHNT, CDR2 YYREEE (reference sequence). This CDR3 has 14 residues. V was clipped by 4 bases and J by 1 base; unmatched bases: 3. CDR3 residues: CASSRGQDNYGYTF. CDR3 DNA sequence: TGTGCCAGCAGCAGGGGACAGGATAACTATGGCTACACCTTC.

J is TRBJ1-2 and V is TRBV10-3, with a tentative D call TRBD1 (5 bases). Deletions cut 6 bases from V and 3 bases from J, with 8 bases between. CDR3 length: 12 amino acids. CDR1 and CDR2 (germline): ENHRY, SYGVKD. The CDR3 DNA reads as TGTGCCATCAGCAGGGCGGACTATGGCTACACCTTC. Its protein is CAISRADYGYTF.

This rearrangement joins TRBV10-3 to TRBJ1-1, with D possibly TRBD1 on 6 matching bases. V was shortened by 6 bases and J by 8 bases, with 10 bases between the two germline ends. CDR1 and CDR2 from the germline V gene are ENHRY and SYGVKD. This CDR3 is built from 11 residues. The CDR3, as DNA: TGTGCCATCAGCGACGGACAGGAAGCTTTCTTT. Protein: CAISDGQEAFF.

The rearrangement uses TRBV28 and TRBJ2-7, with D possibly matching TRBD2 (6 bases). This CDR3 comprises 13 residues. V lost 5 bases and J 4 bases, leaving 12 bases between the germline ends. Germline lookup yields CDR1 MDHEN and CDR2 SYDVKM. CDR3 region: CASSEGLLYEQYF. CDR3 sequence (DNA): TGTGCCAGCAGTGAGGGACTCTTGTACGAGCAGTACTTC.

V usage is TRBV30 and J usage is TRBJ1-5, with unresolved D. From germline, CDR1 is GTSNPN and CDR2 SVGIG (reference sequence). The CDR3 runs 12 residues. The V and J ends lost 2 bases and 0 bases respectively, with 2 bases between them. For the CDR3, the DNA is TGTGCCTGGAGTCTTAGCAATCAGCCCCAGCATTTT. Protein product: CAWSLSNQPQHF.

This clone was recorded only once. V is TRBV29-1 and J is TRBJ2-2; no firm D call. Trimming shortened V by 4 bases and J by 3 bases, and 9 bases separated the two germline ends. The CDR3 sequence is 13 residues long. Germline V gene lookup returns CDR1 SQVTM and CDR2 ANQGSEA. DNA of the CDR3: TGCAGCGTTGGGAGAGACTACACCGGGGAGCTGTTTTTT. This sequence encodes CSVGRDYTGELFF.

The chain has TRBV6-2 or TRBV6-3 and TRBJ1-6, with 8 bases that match TRBD1. Trimming removed 5 bases from V and 10 bases from J; junction bases left unmatched: 13. Germline values: CDR1 MNHEY, CDR2 SVGEGT. The CDR3 extends over 16 amino acids. This CDR3 is CASSRIRDRLASPLHF. In nucleotides, the CDR3 is TGTGCCAGCAGTAGAATCCGGGACAGGCTGGCATCACCCCTCCACTTT.

V and J are TRBV2 and TRBJ1-5; 7 nucleotides line up with TRBD1. CDR1 and CDR2 from the germline V gene are SNHLY and FYNNEI. The CDR3 consists of 14 residues. Losses at the gene ends were 5 bases for V and 4 bases for J; bases not matched to a gene: 5. The CDR3 DNA reads as TGTGCCAGCAGTCAGGGGGTCGGGAATCAGCCCCAGCATTTT. Translating gives CASSQGVGNQPQHF.

The chain couples TRBV5-8 to TRBJ1-1; D possibly corresponds to TRBD1 (6 bases). Per the germline V gene, CDR1 is SGHTS and CDR2 is YDEGEE. V lost 4 bases and J 2 bases, leaving 9 bases between the germline ends. CDR3 length: 13 residues. The CDR3 DNA follows: TGTGCCAGCAGCCCCAGGGGAAACACTGAAGCTTTCTTT. This encodes CASSPRGNTEAFF.

The J gene is TRBJ2-2, the V gene TRBV5-4; TRBD2 might be the D (5 bases). The V gene lost 0 bases and the J gene lost 6 bases, with 12 bases spanning the gap. This CDR3 region has 15 residues. CDR1 SGHNT and CDR2 YYREEE come from the germline V gene (reference sequence). The CDR3 loop is CASSLGNEGAGELFF. DNA of the CDR3: TGTGCCAGCAGCTTGGGAAATGAGGGAGCCGGGGAGCTGTTTTTT.

The V call is TRBV18, the J call TRBJ2-5, with 12 bases that match TRBD2. Looked up from germline, CDR1 is KGHSH and CDR2 is LQKENI. The CDR3 is made up of 15 amino acids. The CDR3 DNA is TGTGCTTCAGTTCTGGGACTAGCGGGCCAAGAGACCCAGTACTTC. Amino acid sequence: CASVLGLAGQETQYF.

The rearrangement joins TRBV7-8 to TRBJ1-4; D unclear. CDR3 length equals 14 residues. Trimming stripped 5 bases from V and 1 base from J, with 8 bases between. Germline V gene data show CDR1 as SGHVS and CDR2 as FQNEAQ. The CDR3 sequence: CASSPARTNEKLFF. CDR3 bases: TGTGCCAGCAGCCCCGCGCGAACTAATGAAAAACTGTTTTTT.

The rearrangement links TRBV5-1 to TRBJ1-4, with 10 bases that match TRBD1. This CDR3 is built from 15 residues. Per the germline V gene, CDR1 is SGHRS and CDR2 is YFSETQ. Germline trimming cut 3 bases from V and 8 bases from J; bases unmatched to any gene: 7. For the CDR3, the DNA is TGCGCCAGCAGCTCACGGACAGGGGGAAGGGAAAAACTGTTTTTT. It encodes CASSSRTGGREKLFF.

The chain recombines TRBV29-1 with TRBJ1-5, with 7 bases fitting TRBD1. Germline-derived CDR1 and CDR2 are SQVTM and ANQGSEA. There are 14 residues in the CDR3. The V gene end was trimmed by 6 bases and the J gene end by 2 bases; junction bases not matched to a gene: 7. Here the CDR3 DNA reads TGCAGCGTCGATACAGGGGATGGCAATCAGCCCCAGCATTTT. Amino acids: CSVDTGDGNQPQHF.

The J gene is TRBJ2-6, the V gene TRBV7-3; TRBD1 matches at 7 bases. Germline CDR1 and CDR2: SGHTA and FQGTGA. J lost 2 bases, V lost 4 bases, and 2 bases had no gene match. The CDR3 is 15 amino acids. CDR3 coding DNA: TGTGCCAGCAGCTCGCAGGGGGCTGGGGCCAACGTCCTGACTTTC. Its translation: CASSSQGAGANVLTF.

In this sample, this clone turned up many times. The chain has TRBV19 and TRBJ2-7; D unclear. CDR3 size: 11 residues. Per germline, CDR1 LNHDA and CDR2 SQIVND (reference sequence). The V gene lost 6 bases and the J gene lost 6 bases, with 9 bases spanning the gap. The CDR3 coding sequence is TGTGCCAGTAGCTCCTCTTCCGAGCAGTACTTC. This codes for CASSSSSEQYF.

This chain connects TRBV25-1 to TRBJ2-5, with D possibly matching TRBD1 (6 bases). V lost 8 bases and J lost 5, with 9 bases in between. The CDR3 length is 11 residues. Germline CDR1 is MGHDK and CDR2 is SYGVNS. The DNA of the CDR3 is TGTGCCAGCGCTCAGGGGGAGACCCAGTACTTC. Amino acids: CASAQGETQYF.

The rearrangement links TRBV4-2 to TRBJ1-2; weak D call: TRBD1 (5 bases). The CDR3 contains 15 residues. Germline loops: CDR1 LGHNA, CDR2 YNFKEQ. V was pared by 1 base and J by 4 bases, with 13 bases between. The CDR3 DNA reads TGTGCCAGCAGCCAAGGGCAGGGCCCGGGCTATGGCTACACCTTC. Protein product: CASSQGQGPGYGYTF.

CDR3 loop: CASSGVRQGTAFF. In nucleotides, the CDR3 is TGTGCCAGCAGCGGGGTACGACAGGGGACGGCTTTCTTT. The V and J genes are TRBV6-5 and TRBJ1-1, with 8 positions matching TRBD1. Germline V gene sequence: CDR1 MNHEY, CDR2 SVGAGI. Unmatched junction bases numbered 11, after V lost 6 bases and J lost 11 bases. This CDR3 has 13 amino acids.

CDR3 sequence (DNA): TGTGCCATCAGTGAGACGGCGGGGATCTACGAGCAGTACTTC. Encoded protein: CAISETAGIYEQYF. The rearrangement links TRBV10-3 to TRBJ2-7; D might be TRBD2 (6 bases). Germline V gene lookup returns CDR1 ENHRY and CDR2 SYGVKD. The CDR3 runs 14 residues. Trimming pared 2 bases from V and 3 bases from J, leaving 11 bases between.

This chain links TRBV5-1 with TRBJ1-1; D may be TRBD1 (6 bases). The germline V gene encodes CDR1 SGHRS and CDR2 YFSETQ. The length of the CDR3 is 14 residues. V was pared by 2 bases and J by 4 bases, with 12 bases between. CDR3 amino acids: CASSLGGGSTEAFF. CDR3 sequence (DNA): TGCGCCAGCAGCTTAGGGGGAGGGAGCACTGAAGCTTTCTTT.

V usage is TRBV23-1 and J usage is TRBJ1-6; D remains unclear. TRBV23-1 is treated as an ORF (open reading frame) with a function not yet certain. The CDR3 extends over 11 amino acids. CDR3 nucleotide sequence: TGCGTCAACAAGTGTTATTCACCCCTCCACTTT. Its protein product is CVNKCYSPLHF.

The CDR3 reads CASSEFEYGANVLTF. CDR3 coding DNA: TGTGCCAGCAGCGAATTTGAGTATGGGGCCAACGTCCTGACTTTC. The chain combines TRBV7-6 with TRBJ2-6; no clear D gene. The V gene's germline CDR1 is SGHVS and CDR2 FNYEAQ. V was cut by 5 bases and J by 3 bases, with 11 bases left in between. This CDR3 has 15 amino acids.